The clone carrying this TCR beta chain has more than one count but fewer than ten. Its antigen is not identified. Expressed TCRB transcripts were sequenced, since all the RNA that had been isolated was reverse transcribed. Naive, central memory and regulatory T cell samples averaged around 3.3 million reads. The assay was immunoSEQ multiplex PCR, and TCRdb's table has in-frame clones only and misses some. Of 300,000 to 450,000 clones in the sample, 15% to 20% are singletons; the top ten hold approximately 0.043%. These data come from a study of beta chain features in type 1 diabetes. Study information: All samples yielded roughly 110 million examined sorted cells.

Findings of the study overall: The similarity of naive, central memory and Treg TCRB repertoires appeared greater among patients than among healthy donors. An over-representation of cells with high TCR expression could result from cDNA sequencing.

The V gene's germline CDR1 is GTSNPN and CDR2 SVGIG (reference sequence). The CDR3 extends over 12 amino acids. The V end was cut by 5 bases, the J end by 3 bases, with 8 bases between. This sequence joins TRBV30 and TRBJ1-5, with D tentatively TRBD1 (5 bases). The sample comprised naive CD4+ T cells from blood. This receptor was identified in a woman aged 18-29 years in good health. The CDR3 DNA reads TGTGCCTGGGGACACCACAATCAGCCCCAGCATTTT. Amino acids: CAWGHHNQPQHF. Full variable domain (remainder filled in from reference TRBV30 and TRBJ1-5): SQTIHQWPATLVQPVGSPLSLECTVEGTSNPNLYWYRQAAGRGLQLLFYSVGIGQISSEVPQNLSASRPQDRQFILSSKKLLLSDSGFYLCAWGHHNQPQHFGDGTRLSIL.